This TCR beta chain was observed in a study of human T cells and chemical hapten exposure (dated by TCRdb to the early 2020s). As for the study more broadly: For sensitization, 2% DPC in acetone was applied to an approximately 2 cm by approximately 2 cm area of upper inner arm skin. Patient blood was sampled pre-sensitization (week 0) and at 2, 6 and about 24 weeks after DPC sensitization. Blood for TCR sequencing was provided by twenty-nine alopecia patients at one to four time points (pre-sensitization, 2, 6 and 24 weeks). Libraries were pooled for sequencing, and variation in per-sample TCR yields was attributed mainly to small differences in library volumes within the pool. Throughout the roughly 25-week study period, patients were also given weekly therapeutic DPC doses on the scalp. Alopecia areata with under or over 50% scalp involvement, alopecia totalis and alopecia universalis were represented in the patient cohort, which was mostly female. Patch testing was performed on the upper back with Finn chambers containing 0.01% DPC, and the patch tests were scored after 6 days according to International Contact Dermatitis Research Group standards. Peripheral blood TCR repertoire changes were tracked in vivo in alopecia patients during primary and secondary sensitization to the hapten diphenylcyclopropenone (DPC). Findings and caveats that apply to the study as a whole: All patients had alopecia, a presumed autoimmune disease, so their immune response might differ from that of healthy individuals. Compared with pre-sensitization or healthy control sets, expanded TCRs formed significantly more large CDR3 similarity clusters, which is consistent with antigen-driven responses. Patch test score correlated positively with the number of PT1 expanded TCRs, reaching significance at thresholds 8, 16 and 32 but not at 4. No change with DPC sensitization was found in the number of TCRs above 1 in 1000 frequency, and no evidence of global repertoire structure alterations was found. Repeated subsampling changed both the strength of the expansion versus patch-test correlation and the threshold at which the correlation became significant.

Libraries were constructed by RACE. Sequencing relied on a NextSeq 500. During library preparation, unique molecular identifiers were attached to individual cDNA molecules so that TCRs could be counted quantitatively and reproducibly. Both TCR alpha and TCR beta chains were sequenced from each blood RNA sample. On the study's bioinformatics: The median number of TCRs per sample was some 100,000, ranging from about 20,000 to 700,000. The Decombinator software suite was used to annotate V, J and CDR3 in the TCR reads. For PS versus PT1 abundance plots, all samples were subsampled to the same number of TCRs (28,000). Expanded TCRs were defined as absent before sensitization and observed at least eight times at the 2-week time point. TCRdb reran the public reads through fastp at Q25 and MiXCR, keeping productive beta chains. Here each entry gathers all rows of one CDR3 protein and keeps the most common genes and DNA. For this entry, the V and J calls and clone size follow TCRdb and not the study's own pipeline. A total of 300,000 to 350,000 distinct CDR3 sequences appear in this sample, roughly 6.9% of them only once. 7% to 10% of the sample lies in the top ten.

The sample's time point label is to be understood as: patch test 1, 2 weeks after DPC sensitization. Per the publication, the treatment or condition label means: therapeutic diphenylcyclopropenone sensitization with weekly scalp DPC. At each patch-test visit, blood was drawn before the patch test was applied. Patients were considered eligible if aged 18 to 70, diagnosed with alopecia and deemed suitable for DPC therapy, and patients were excluded if pregnant. Total RNA was extracted from unfractionated whole blood collected in Tempus Blood RNA tubes. With regard to this clonotype: The antigen it recognizes is unknown. No base quality values were provided; no much bigger clone lies one nucleotide off.

This receptor was identified in a woman aged 18 to 35 with alopecia areata. Some clones in this sample may be carry-over from other donors' samples. The material was whole blood, obtained in connection with sensitization to the hapten diphenylcyclopropenone (DPC).

The bases are TGTGCCAGCAGCTCCCACGTCTCGAAGACAGATTACAATGAGCAGTTCTTC. Translated, it reads CASSSHVSKTDYNEQFF. The chain is encoded by TRBV11-2 joined to TRBJ2-1; the D gene is possibly TRBD1, with 5 bases matching. Deletion took 4 bases off V and 4 bases off J, with a span of 20 bases between the germline ends. The CDR3 runs 17 amino acids, cysteine and phenylalanine included. CDR3 DNA is the only sequence kept; it has 51 bases, read in frame from the first base. The germline V gene specifies SGHAT as CDR1 and FQNNGV as CDR2.